This T cell receptor (beta chain) was sequenced during a study of blood T cell repertoires in COVID-19. Study-wide context: Samples of COVID-19 (acute and convalescent) were obtained from the United States, Italy and Spain. Nucleic acid was either cDNA or gDNA, and it came from T cells, B-cell-depleted T cells, or PBMCs.

Source study methods: Nucleated cell counts were estimated from reference gene primer amplification. Profiled with immunoSEQ multiplex PCR; TCRdb holds only in-frame clones, not every one. D and trimming come from the DNA, and the V and J calls and clone size come from that table. The data contain 100,000 to 150,000 clones, around three quarters of them singletons. The sample consisted of peripheral blood. The TCR was taken from a woman between 70 and 85 years old with acute or convalescent COVID-19.

The CDR3 DNA is TGCGCCAGCAGCTTGAACTTAGATCAGCCCCAGCATTTT. Translation: CASSLNLDQPQHF. The chain uses TRBV5-1 and TRBJ1-5; D is unresolved. The CDR3 runs to 13 residues. The ends were cut back, 1 base at V and 5 bases at J, with 7 bases in the middle. Germline-derived CDR1 and CDR2 are SGHRS and YFSETQ.